The 24 T cell receptor beta chains below all came from one sample that was sequenced in a study of cytomegalovirus exposure and HLA in healthy donors. Vbeta (60) and Jbeta (13) primers were used in the PCR. TCRdb keeps only in-frame clones here, not all; method: immunoSEQ multiplex PCR. The listing contains roughly 88,000 clones. The sequenced sample was PBMCs. Receptors originate from a man aged 45-60 years in good health and CMV-seropositive.

The chain joins TRBV4-1 to TRBJ1-1, with TRBD1 matching 7 bases. J lost 2 bases, V lost 3 bases, and 9 bases had no gene match. Looked up from germline, CDR1 is MGHRA and CDR2 is YSYEKL. The CDR3 sequence is 16 residues long. The DNA for the CDR3 is TGCGCCAGCAGCCAGCGGGTACAGGGGCCAAACACTGAAGCTTTCTTT. Encoded protein: CASSQRVQGPNTEAFF.

CDR3 sequence: CASSPSPPSGKGEQYF. The CDR3 DNA sequence: TGTGCCAGCTCACCATCCCCGCCGTCGGGGAAAGGCGAGCAGTACTTC. The J gene is TRBJ2-7, the V gene TRBV18; perhaps TRBD2 as D (5 bases). Trimming shortened V by 2 bases and J by 6 bases, and 20 bases separated the two germline ends. This CDR3 spans 16 amino acids. Germline V gene sequence: CDR1 KGHSH, CDR2 LQKENI.

The chain is built from TRBV4-3 and TRBJ2-5; D is ambiguous. Deletions cut 4 bases from V and 0 bases from J, with 9 bases between. This CDR3 spans 14 amino acids. CDR1 and CDR2 (germline): LGHNA, YSLEER. The CDR3 DNA is TGCGCCAGCAGCCGAGACGGGTACCAAGAGACCCAGTACTTC. Protein: CASSRDGYQETQYF.

V usage is TRBV5-4 and J usage is TRBJ2-3; TRBD2 agrees at 12 bases. Looked up from germline, CDR1 is SGHNT and CDR2 is YYREEE (reference sequence). This CDR3 is 18 amino acids long. Germline trimming cut 4 bases from V and 4 bases from J; bases unmatched to any gene: 13. The CDR3 protein is CASSILTGTSGFADTQYF. The CDR3 DNA reads as TGTGCCAGCAGCATTTTGACTGGGACTAGCGGGTTCGCAGATACGCAGTATTTT.

This sequence joins TRBV30 and TRBJ2-5, with D possibly matching TRBD1 (6 bases). With 0 bases removed from V and 0 bases from J, the gap between germline ends came to 8 bases. Germline V gene lookup returns CDR1 GTSNPN and CDR2 SVGIG (reference sequence). The CDR3 spans 14 residues. CDR3 in amino acids: CAWSVDSYQETQYF. CDR3 DNA: TGTGCCTGGAGTGTGGACAGTTACCAAGAGACCCAGTACTTC.

This chain joins TRBV18 and TRBJ2-6; 10 positions agree with TRBD1. CDR1 KGHSH and CDR2 LQKENI come from the germline V gene. The junction had 4 bases not matched to a gene; V was cut back by 3 bases and J by 2 bases. The length of the CDR3 is 17 residues. Here the CDR3 DNA reads TGTGCCAGCTCACCCCGACAGGGGGCCACTGGGGCCAACGTCCTGACTTTC. It is translated as CASSPRQGATGANVLTF.

The gene calls are TRBV4-2 and TRBJ2-1; 12 bases agree with TRBD2. Per germline, CDR1 LGHNA and CDR2 YNFKEQ. The CDR3 contains 14 residues. J gave up 7 bases and V 8 bases, and 6 bases lay outside the gene matches. The CDR3 spells CASARLAGANEQFF. The CDR3 nucleotides are TGTGCCAGCGCCCGACTAGCGGGAGCGAATGAGCAGTTCTTC.

The rearrangement links TRBV2 to TRBJ1-1, with unresolved D. CDR1 and CDR2 from the germline V gene are SNHLY and FYNNEI. The CDR3 consists of 14 residues. V shed 6 bases and J shed 4 bases, with 15 bases lying between them. In DNA, the CDR3 is TGTGCCAGCAGGGATCCCCCGGGGATCACTGAAGCTTTCTTT. It is translated as CASRDPPGITEAFF.

The chain couples TRBV5-1 to TRBJ2-3; 12 bases are shared with TRBD2. V was clipped by 4 bases and J by 0 bases; unmatched bases: 3. Germline V gene sequence: CDR1 SGHRS, CDR2 YFSETQ. CDR3 size: 16 residues. CDR3 sequence: CASSIGTSGSTDTQYF. The CDR3 DNA sequence: TGCGCCAGCAGCATAGGGACTAGCGGGAGCACAGATACGCAGTATTTT.

J is TRBJ1-1 and V is TRBV6-5; D is undetermined. CDR1 is MNHEY and CDR2 is SVGAGI in the germline V gene. CDR3 length equals 15 residues. V was pared by 6 bases and J by 4 bases, with 18 bases between. For the CDR3, the DNA is TGTGCCAGCAGCCCCTTGACTCAGCGAGGCACTGAAGCTTTCTTT. Its protein product is CASSPLTQRGTEAFF.

This chain connects TRBV19 to TRBJ1-1; D perhaps matches TRBD1 (6 bases). Germline V lookup: CDR1 LNHDA, CDR2 SQIVND (reference sequence). The CDR3 consists of 13 residues. Deletions cut 5 bases from V and 8 bases from J, with 15 bases between. The CDR3 here is CASSLRGLAEAFF. In DNA form, the CDR3 reads TGTGCCAGTAGTTTAAGGGGGTTGGCCGAAGCTTTCTTT.

V gene TRBV6-6 combines with J gene TRBJ1-1; no reliable D call. Trimming left V 2 bases short and J 5 bases short, with 6 bases between. The CDR3 loop spans 12 amino acids. The germline gives CDR1 MNHNY, CDR2 SVGAGI (reference sequence). The DNA for the CDR3 is TGTGCCAGCAGTTACCGGAGAACTGAAGCTTTCTTT. Translating gives CASSYRRTEAFF.

The rearrangement joins TRBV27 to TRBJ2-1, with 13 bases that match TRBD2. The CDR3 is made up of 15 amino acids. J gave up 7 bases and V 6 bases, and 6 bases lay outside the gene matches. The germline gives CDR1 MNHEY, CDR2 SMNVEV (reference sequence). The CDR3 is CASSPGTSGMNEQFF. CDR3 DNA sequence: TGTGCCAGCAGCCCCGGGACTAGCGGGATGAATGAGCAGTTCTTC.

The chain combines TRBV9 with TRBJ2-2, with 13 bases fitting TRBD2. In germline, CDR1 is SGDLS, CDR2 YYNGEE. The V gene end was trimmed by 3 bases and the J gene end by 9 bases; junction bases not matched to a gene: 14. The CDR3 runs to 18 residues. CDR3 nucleotides: TGTGCCAGCAGCGGGGGACTAGCGGGAACAGCTAGCCTGCGGGAGCTGTTTTTT. It is translated as CASSGGLAGTASLRELFF.

The chain has TRBV27 and TRBJ2-3, with 9 positions matching TRBD2. This CDR3 has 17 amino acids. Per germline, CDR1 MNHEY and CDR2 SMNVEV (reference sequence). The ends lost 5 bases at V and 0 bases at J; junction bases unmatched: 9. The CDR3 loop reads CASSTNRLAASTDTQYF. The CDR3 DNA is TGTGCCAGCAGTACCAACCGACTAGCGGCTAGCACAGATACGCAGTATTTT.

This chain links TRBV7-6 with TRBJ1-1, with D uncertain. Trimming shortened V by 0 bases and J by 11 bases, and 16 bases separated the two germline ends. The CDR3 contains 14 residues. Germline CDR1 reads SGHVS; CDR2 reads FNYEAQ. The DNA for the CDR3 is TGTGCCAGCAGCTTAGCTGACATTACGGGGAAGGCTTTCTTT. This translates into CASSLADITGKAFF.

This sequence joins TRBV14 and TRBJ2-1, with D perhaps TRBD2 (6 bases). V lost 0 bases and J 5 bases, leaving 14 bases between the germline ends. Looked up from germline, CDR1 is SGHDN and CDR2 is FVKESK. This CDR3 region has 16 residues. DNA for the CDR3: TGTGCCAGCAGCCAAGATCTGAGGCGGGGAAACAATGAGCAGTTCTTC. Its protein is CASSQDLRRGNNEQFF.

V and J are TRBV4-3 and TRBJ2-3; D is unresolved. The CDR3 has 13 amino acids. Looked up from germline, CDR1 is LGHNA and CDR2 is YSLEER. Trimming cost V 3 bases and J 4 bases, with 8 bases left between them. The DNA for the CDR3 is TGCGCCAGCAGCCATCGCGGCTCAGATACGCAGTATTTT. Translating it yields CASSHRGSDTQYF.

Remarks on this clone: Other DNA sequences in the sample encode the same CDR3. V gene TRBV6-6 combines with J gene TRBJ2-7, with TRBD1 matching over 9 bases. CDR3 length: 13 amino acids. The junction had 7 bases not matched to a gene; V was cut back by 6 bases and J by 7 bases. Germline-derived CDR1 and CDR2 are MNHNY and SVGAGI (reference sequence). The CDR3 DNA reads TGTGCCAGCAGGCAACAGGGGGCAAGAGAGCAGTACGTC. This gives the protein CASRQQGAREQYV.

This chain links TRBV6-5 with TRBJ1-5; D not certain. The length of the CDR3 is 12 residues. Germline lookup yields CDR1 MNHEY and CDR2 SVGAGI. V dropped 6 bases and J dropped 1 base, with 4 bases sitting between them. CDR3 sequence: CASSQSNQPQHF. The CDR3 region has the DNA TGTGCCAGCAGCCAAAGCAATCAGCCCCAGCATTTT.

The chain combines TRBV18 with TRBJ2-5; no definite D call. The CDR3 spans 14 residues. In germline, CDR1 is KGHSH, CDR2 LQKENI. Trimming took off 6 bases at V and 1 base at J, with 12 bases between the two ends. The CDR3 region is CASSPASRQETQYF. The CDR3 region has the DNA TGTGCCAGCTCCCCAGCCTCGCGCCAAGAGACCCAGTACTTC. Combining the CDR3 with reference TRBV18 and TRBJ2-5 gives the whole variable domain NAGVMQNPRHLVRRRGQEARLRCSPMKGHSHVYWYRQLPEEGLKFMVYLQKENIIDESGMPKERFSAEFPKEGPSILRIQQVVRGDSAAYFCASSPASRQETQYFGPGTRLLVL.

The chain employs TRBV7-2 and TRBJ1-1; TRBD1 aligns across 7 bases. This CDR3 has 15 amino acids. Per germline, CDR1 SGHTA and CDR2 FQGNSA. Germline trimming cut 3 bases from V and 0 bases from J; bases unmatched to any gene: 4. The CDR3 DNA is TGTGCCAGCAGCTTGACAGGGCCCTTGAACACTGAAGCTTTCTTT. The encoded protein is CASSLTGPLNTEAFF.

Note on this clone: Germline and junction disagree at one end, which may indicate a read error. This chain links TRBV7-7 with TRBJ2-1; D might be TRBD2 (6 bases). Germline V gene sequence: CDR1 SSHAT, CDR2 FNYEAQ (reference sequence). The length of the CDR3 is 15 residues. The CDR3, as DNA: TGTGCTAGCAGCCCGACTAGTAAGGGCATCAATGAGCAGTTCTTC. It is translated as CASSPTSKGINEQFF.

The chain employs TRBV30 and TRBJ2-4; 8 bases match TRBD2. There are 16 residues in the CDR3. V trimming: 2 bases; J trimming: 3 bases; junction bases outside the gene matches: 9. The V gene's germline CDR1 is GTSNPN and CDR2 SVGIG (reference sequence). CDR3: CAWSTPSGGDKNIQYF. CDR3 in DNA: TGTGCCTGGAGTACGCCGAGCGGGGGAGACAAAAACATTCAGTACTTC.